A single sample is the source of the 12 T cell receptor beta chains below, sequenced in a study of regulatory and conventional T cells in RAG deficiency. Regulatory T cells were sorted from blood as CD4+ CD25-high CD127-low cells. Data came from immunoSEQ multiplex PCR; TCRdb stores just in-frame clones and leaves some out. Found here are thousands of clones, 90% to 95% of them singletons; the top ten hold 1.5%. The same data also contributed to another study, on regulatory T cells. As reported in that work: Amplification used 52 TRBV primers and 13 TRBJ primers.

Sequencing was carried out using CD127- CD25+ CD4+ Tregs sorted from blood. These TCRs come from a human donor in good health.

Here the CDR3 DNA reads TGTGCCAGCAGAGGACAGGGGTTATCCTACGAGCAGTACTTC. It codes for CASRGQGLSYEQYF. This sequence joins TRBV6-5 and TRBJ2-7; 9 bases are a match to TRBD1. CDR3 length: 14 amino acids. CDR1 is MNHEY and CDR2 is SVGAGI in the germline V gene. With 6 bases clipped from V and 1 base from J, the junction kept 4 bases outside the gene matches.

The rearrangement joins TRBV4-1 to TRBJ2-5; possible D gene TRBD2, 7 bases. This CDR3 contains 16 residues. Trimming stripped 7 bases from V and 1 base from J, with 19 bases between. Germline CDR1 MGHRA, CDR2 YSYEKL. The CDR3 sequence: CASTREGGAPQETQYF. The DNA of the CDR3 is TGCGCCAGCACCCGAGAGGGGGGGGCCCCCCAAGAGACCCAGTACTTC.

The chain carries TRBV13 and TRBJ2-5; 9 bases are a match to TRBD2. The V segment lost 2 bases and the J segment 5 bases; nucleotides outside the gene matches: 12. This CDR3 comprises 17 residues. Germline lookup yields CDR1 PRHDT and CDR2 FYEKMQ (reference sequence). The CDR3 coding sequence is TGTGCCAGCAGCTTAAGGGGGCGGCTAGCGGGACGGGAGACCCAGTACTTC. Protein product: CASSLRGRLAGRETQYF.

This clone was observed a single time. The CDR3 nucleotides read TGTGCCAGCAGCCCGAGACAGGTGAACACTGAAGCTTTCTTT. It codes for CASSPRQVNTEAFF. The rearrangement links TRBV27 to TRBJ1-1, with D possibly matching TRBD1 (6 bases). The germline V gene encodes CDR1 MNHEY and CDR2 SMNVEV (reference sequence). The CDR3 is 14 residues long. The ends were cut back, 6 bases at V and 0 bases at J, with 11 bases in the middle.

V and J are TRBV5-1 and TRBJ1-2; 9 bases map to TRBD1. After removal of 0 bases from V and 2 bases from J, the junction contained 5 bases not matched to a gene. CDR3 size: 16 residues. CDR1 SGHRS and CDR2 YFSETQ come from the germline V gene. CDR3 loop: CASSLGGTGTNYGYTF. DNA of the CDR3: TGCGCCAGCAGCTTGGGGGGGACAGGGACCAACTATGGCTACACCTTC.

This clone was seen once. J is TRBJ2-3 and V is TRBV12-5, with a tentative D call TRBD2 (5 bases). Between the trimmed V and J ends, which lost 5 bases and 1 base, there was a span of 7 bases. Germline lookup yields CDR1 LGHNT and CDR2 FRNRAP. The CDR3 is made up of 13 amino acids. For the CDR3, the DNA is TGTGCTAGTGGTATCGGGGGCACAGATACGCAGTATTTT. Translating it yields CASGIGGTDTQYF.

The CDR3, as DNA: TGTGCCAGCAGGAGTAGCGGGAGTGATACGCAGTATTTT. This translates into CASRSSGSDTQYF. The chain links TRBV9 to TRBJ2-3, with 9 bases lining up with TRBD2. Trimming cost V 5 bases and J 6 bases; bases outside gene matches: 4. Germline CDR1 and CDR2: SGDLS and YYNGEE. CDR3 length: 13 residues.

The chain couples TRBV5-6 to TRBJ1-2, with 9 bases that match TRBD1. Germline CDR1 is SGHDT and CDR2 is YYEEEE. The V segment lost 2 bases and the J segment 2 bases; nucleotides outside the gene matches: 4. This CDR3 contains 15 residues. The chain's CDR3 is CASSFPGTGNYGYTF. The DNA for the CDR3 is TGTGCCAGCAGCTTCCCCGGGACAGGGAACTATGGCTACACCTTC.

The chain joins TRBV7-9 to TRBJ1-2; 7 bases align to TRBD1. CDR3 length: 15 residues. The V and J ends lost 5 bases and 9 bases, in that order; junction bases with no gene match: 15. Germline V gene sequence: CDR1 SEHNR, CDR2 FQNEAQ (reference sequence). The CDR3 region is CASSEDYRGSYRYTF. Here the CDR3 DNA reads TGTGCCAGCAGCGAAGATTACAGGGGCTCTTATCGCTACACCTTC.

J is TRBJ1-3 and V is TRBV7-9; 9 positions agree with TRBD1. The V gene's germline CDR1 is SEHNR and CDR2 FQNEAQ (reference sequence). V was clipped by 5 bases and J by 1 base; unmatched bases: 9. This CDR3 spans 17 amino acids. The DNA of the CDR3 is TGTGCCAGCAGCACGACTCCCGGGACAGGGTCTGGAAACACCATATATTTT. Its translation: CASSTTPGTGSGNTIYF.

V and J are TRBV7-9 and TRBJ1-5; weak D call: TRBD1 (5 bases). Trimming shortened V by 5 bases and J by 4 bases, and 12 bases separated the two germline ends. Germline V gene data show CDR1 as SEHNR and CDR2 as FQNEAQ (reference sequence). This CDR3 region has 14 residues. CDR3 bases: TGTGCCAGCAGCCAGGACACTGCGAATCAGCCCCAGCATTTT. Protein sequence: CASSQDTANQPQHF.

This clone was recorded only once. The J gene is TRBJ2-7, the V gene TRBV18, with 9 bases matching TRBD1. The CDR3 covers 13 residues. The V segment lost 4 bases and the J segment 5 bases; nucleotides outside the gene matches: 3. Germline V CDR1 and CDR2: KGHSH, LQKENI. CDR3 bases: TGTGCCAGCTCACTGGACAGGGGCCACGAGCAGTACTTC. Its protein is CASSLDRGHEQYF. Together with reference TRBV18 and TRBJ2-7, the CDR3 gives the full variable domain: NAGVMQNPRHLVRRRGQEARLRCSPMKGHSHVYWYRQLPEEGLKFMVYLQKENIIDESGMPKERFSAEFPKEGPSILRIQQVVRGDSAAYFCASSLDRGHEQYFGPGTRLTVT.